The next 3 T cell receptor beta chains were all read from a single sample in a study of CD8 T cells in acute hepatitis C reinfection. Noted time point: at least 347 days after estimated infection, following spontaneous clearance. No in vitro expansion preceded sequencing of these hepatitis C virus-specific cells, which were studied ex vivo. Data came from immunoSEQ multiplex PCR; TCRdb stores just in-frame clones and leaves some out. The repertoire consists of under 400 clones, with 55% to 85% occurring once and the leading ten covering 12%. Study-wide findings and caveats: Preferential TRBV04 and TRBV06 usage appeared in all groups and was not explained by the naive pool.

The input for sequencing was HCV NS3-1073 tetramer-sorted CD8+ T cells from PBMCs, taken at follow-up. These receptors were collected from a man in his forties or fifties who spontaneously cleared hepatitis C infection.

The rearrangement joins TRBV11-3 to TRBJ1-4; D is ambiguous. This CDR3 contains 16 residues. V was pared by 0 bases and J by 4 bases, with 12 bases between. Germline V gene lookup returns CDR1 SGHNT and CDR2 YENEEA. CDR3 sequence reads: CASSLESTVINEKLFF. The CDR3 nucleotides read TGTGCCAGCAGCTTAGAGTCGACGGTGATTAATGAAAAACTGTTTTTT.

In its sample, this clone was seen a few times. The rearrangement uses TRBV19 and TRBJ2-7; D may be TRBD2 (6 bases). There are 16 residues in the CDR3. Germline V lookup: CDR1 LNHDA, CDR2 SQIVND (reference sequence). The V end was cut by 0 bases, the J end by 2 bases, with 14 bases between. The chain's CDR3 is CASSIEGSGAPYEQYF. The DNA for the CDR3 is TGTGCCAGTAGTATAGAGGGTAGCGGTGCCCCCTACGAGCAGTACTTC.

The table lists this clone with a count of one. The V gene is TRBV2, the J gene TRBJ2-7; D may match TRBD1 or TRBD2 (5 bases each). Germline V gives CDR1 SNHLY, CDR2 FYNNEI. This CDR3 has 17 residues. Trimming stripped 2 bases from V and 2 bases from J, with 19 bases between. CDR3 loop: CASSEIPGQSSTYEQYF. CDR3 bases: TGTGCCAGCAGTGAAATTCCGGGGCAGAGCTCCACCTACGAGCAGTACTTC. Full variable domain (remainder filled in from reference TRBV2 and TRBJ2-7): EPEVTQTPSHQVTQMGQEVILRCVPISNHLYFYWYRQILGQKVEFLVSFYNNEISEKSEIFDDQFSVERPDGSNFTLKIRSTKLEDSAMYFCASSEIPGQSSTYEQYFGPGTRLTVT.